This T cell receptor (beta chain) was observed in a study of identical twins. TCRdb redid the calling of the 5' RACE reads with MiXCR, one entry per CDR3 protein. Among hundreds of thousands of distinct CDR3 sequences, around 22% were seen once, and the ten largest hold about 0.5%. Germline CDR1 reads SGHDT; CDR2 reads YYEEEE. V lost 5 bases, J lost 1 base, and 13 bases lay in between. The CDR3 extends over 14 amino acids. Separately, the same data were catalogued under a study of yellow fever vaccine responses in identical twins.

V and J are TRBV5-6 and TRBJ2-7; TRBD1 is a possible D gene (6 bases). Input material: CD4+ T cells sorted from blood. The TCR sequence derives from a woman in her late teens or twenties in good health. The CDR3 region has the DNA TGTGCCAGCAGGGAACAGGGCGAATCCTACGAGCAGTACTTC. The encoded protein is CASREQGESYEQYF.